The TCR beta chain described here comes from a study of response to subunit inactivated influenza vaccine. A single record per CDR3 protein comes from TCRdb applying MiXCR to the RT-PCR reads. The sample lists hundreds of thousands of distinct CDR3 sequences, 15% to 18% occurring once. A few counts support this clonotype. The CDR3 extends over 16 amino acids. Germline V gives CDR1 DFQATT, CDR2 SNEGSKA (reference sequence). J lost 2 bases, V lost 4 bases, and 6 bases had no gene match. The material sequenced was PBMCs from blood, taken less than 13 days after vaccination. The rearrangement links TRBV20-1 to TRBJ2-6, with TRBD1 identical over 9 bases. The clonotype originates from a man aged 50-59 years who received an inactivated influenza vaccine. CDR3 bases: TGCAGTGCTACGGGACAGGGTATCGCTGGGGCCAACGTCCTGACTTTC. Amino acids: CSATGQGIAGANVLTF.